This T cell receptor beta chain was found in a study of metastatic and nonmetastatic thyroid tumors. Background on the study: Repertoires from malignant and benign thyroid patients were compared across blood and tumor or nodule tissue.

Study processing details: For papillary thyroid cancer, a distant-metastasis classifier was constructed from CDR3 differences observed across clinicopathological groups. TCRdb reassembled clones from the PCR reads with MiXCR. These V and J calls rely on TCRdb rather than the paper's analysis. This table holds 3,600 or so clones, roughly 36% found once. All patients were treatment-naive before thyroid surgery. Per germline, CDR1 LNHNV and CDR2 YYDKDF (reference sequence). The CDR3 spans 15 residues. V was trimmed by 1 base and J by 3 bases, leaving 13 bases between them. The sequence derives from a male donor with papillary thyroid cancer or a benign thyroid nodule (not recorded which). Some clones in this sample may be carry-over from other donors' samples. The sample taken for sequencing was adjacent normal tissue. The genes are TRBV15 and TRBJ2-7, with D maybe TRBD1 (5 bases). CDR3 DNA: TGTGCCACCAGCAGAGCATCGGACAACATCTACGAGCAGTACTTC. Translation gives CATSRASDNIYEQYF.